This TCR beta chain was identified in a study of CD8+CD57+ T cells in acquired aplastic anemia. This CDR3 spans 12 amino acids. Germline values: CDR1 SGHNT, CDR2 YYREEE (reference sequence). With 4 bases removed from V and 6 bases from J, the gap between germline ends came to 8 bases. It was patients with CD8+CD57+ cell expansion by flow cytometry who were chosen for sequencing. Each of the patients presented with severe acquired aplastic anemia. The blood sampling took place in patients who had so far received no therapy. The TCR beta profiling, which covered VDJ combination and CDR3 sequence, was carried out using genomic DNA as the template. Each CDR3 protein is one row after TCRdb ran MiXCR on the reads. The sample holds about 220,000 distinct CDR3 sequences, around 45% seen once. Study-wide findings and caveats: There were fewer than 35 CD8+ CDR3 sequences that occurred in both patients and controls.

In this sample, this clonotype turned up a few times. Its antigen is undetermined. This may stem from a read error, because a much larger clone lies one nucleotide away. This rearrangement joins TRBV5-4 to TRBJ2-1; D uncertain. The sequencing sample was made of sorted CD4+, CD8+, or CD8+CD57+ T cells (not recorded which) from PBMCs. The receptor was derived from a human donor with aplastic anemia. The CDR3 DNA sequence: TGTGCCAGCAGCGTCGATCGCAATGAGCAGTTCTTC. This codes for CASSVDRNEQFF.